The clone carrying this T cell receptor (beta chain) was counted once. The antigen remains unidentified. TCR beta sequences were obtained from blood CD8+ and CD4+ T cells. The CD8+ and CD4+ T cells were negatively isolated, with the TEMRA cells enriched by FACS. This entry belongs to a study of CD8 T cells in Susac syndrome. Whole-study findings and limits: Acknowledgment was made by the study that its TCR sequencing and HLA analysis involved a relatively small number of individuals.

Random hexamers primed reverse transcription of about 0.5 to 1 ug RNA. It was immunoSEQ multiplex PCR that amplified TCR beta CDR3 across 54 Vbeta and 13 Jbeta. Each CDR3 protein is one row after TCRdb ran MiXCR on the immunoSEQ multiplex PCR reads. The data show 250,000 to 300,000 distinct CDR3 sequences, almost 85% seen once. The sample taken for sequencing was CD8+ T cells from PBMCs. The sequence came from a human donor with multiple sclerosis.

DNA for the CDR3: TGTGCCAGCAGCGTAGGCGAATCGACCTACAATGAGCAGTTCTTC. Translating it yields CASSVGESTYNEQFF. V and J are TRBV9 and TRBJ2-1; D gene ambiguous. Germline V lookup: CDR1 SGDLS, CDR2 YYNGEE. Trimming stripped 0 bases from V and 2 bases from J, with 9 bases between. CDR3 length: 15 amino acids. Full variable domain (missing parts from reference TRBV9 and TRBJ2-1): DSGVTQTPKHLITATGQRVTLRCSPRSGDLSVYWYQQSLDQGLQFLIQYYNGEERAKGNILERFSAQQFPDLHSELNLSSLELGDSALYFCASSVGESTYNEQFFGPGTRLTVL.